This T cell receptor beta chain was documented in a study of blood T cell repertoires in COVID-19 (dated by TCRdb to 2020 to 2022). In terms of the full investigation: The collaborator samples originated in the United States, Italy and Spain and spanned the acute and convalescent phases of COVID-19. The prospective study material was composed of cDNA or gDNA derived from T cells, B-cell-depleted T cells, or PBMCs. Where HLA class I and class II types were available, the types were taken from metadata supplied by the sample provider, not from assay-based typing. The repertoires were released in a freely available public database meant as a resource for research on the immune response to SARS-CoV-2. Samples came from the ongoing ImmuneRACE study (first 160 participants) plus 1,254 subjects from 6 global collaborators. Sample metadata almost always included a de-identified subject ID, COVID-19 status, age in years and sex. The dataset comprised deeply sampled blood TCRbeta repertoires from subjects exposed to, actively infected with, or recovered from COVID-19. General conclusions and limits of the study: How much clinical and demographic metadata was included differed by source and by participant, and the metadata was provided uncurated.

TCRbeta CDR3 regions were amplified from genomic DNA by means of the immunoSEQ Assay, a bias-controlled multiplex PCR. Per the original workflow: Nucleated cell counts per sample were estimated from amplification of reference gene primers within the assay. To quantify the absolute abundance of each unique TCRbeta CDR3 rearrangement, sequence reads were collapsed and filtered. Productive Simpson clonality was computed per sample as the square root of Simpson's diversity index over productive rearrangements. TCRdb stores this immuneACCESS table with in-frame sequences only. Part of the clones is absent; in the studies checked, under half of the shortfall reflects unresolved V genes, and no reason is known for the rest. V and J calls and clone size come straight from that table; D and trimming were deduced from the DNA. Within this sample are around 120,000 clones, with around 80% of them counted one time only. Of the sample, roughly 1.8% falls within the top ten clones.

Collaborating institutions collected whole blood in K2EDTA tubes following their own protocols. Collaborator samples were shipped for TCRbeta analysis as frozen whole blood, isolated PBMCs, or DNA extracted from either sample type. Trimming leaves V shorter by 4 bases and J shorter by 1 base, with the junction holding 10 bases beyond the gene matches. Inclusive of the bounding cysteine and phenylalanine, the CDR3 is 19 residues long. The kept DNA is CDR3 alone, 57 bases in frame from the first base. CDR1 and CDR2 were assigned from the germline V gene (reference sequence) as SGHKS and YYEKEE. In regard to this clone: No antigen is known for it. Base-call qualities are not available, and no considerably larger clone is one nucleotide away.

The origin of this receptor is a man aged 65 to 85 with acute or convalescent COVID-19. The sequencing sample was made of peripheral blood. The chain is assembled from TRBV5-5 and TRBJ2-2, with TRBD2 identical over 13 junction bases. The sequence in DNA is TGTGCCAGCAGCCCTGCCGGGACTAGCGGGACCCTGAACACCGGGGAGCTGTTTTTT. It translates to CASSPAGTSGTLNTGELFF.